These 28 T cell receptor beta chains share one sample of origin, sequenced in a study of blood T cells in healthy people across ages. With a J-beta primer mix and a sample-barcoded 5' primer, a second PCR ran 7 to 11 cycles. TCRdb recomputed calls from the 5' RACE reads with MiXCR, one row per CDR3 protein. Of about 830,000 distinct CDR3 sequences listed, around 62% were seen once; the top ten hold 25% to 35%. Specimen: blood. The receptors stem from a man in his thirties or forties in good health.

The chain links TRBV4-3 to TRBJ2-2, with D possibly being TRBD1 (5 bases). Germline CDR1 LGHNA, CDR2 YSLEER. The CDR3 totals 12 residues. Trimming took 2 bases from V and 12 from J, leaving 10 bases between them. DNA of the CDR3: TGCGCCAGCAGCCAACCGGACAAGAAGCTGTTTTTT. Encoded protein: CASSQPDKKLFF.

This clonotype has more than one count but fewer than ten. CDR3 sequence (DNA): TGTGCCAGCAGCCAAGCCGTCCTCAATGAGCAGTTCTTC. This codes for CASSQAVLNEQFF. This chain connects TRBV14 to TRBJ2-1; D is unresolved. This CDR3 is 13 amino acids long. Germline CDR1 and CDR2: SGHDN and FVKESK. Trimming removed 1 base at V and 6 bases at J, with 7 bases between.

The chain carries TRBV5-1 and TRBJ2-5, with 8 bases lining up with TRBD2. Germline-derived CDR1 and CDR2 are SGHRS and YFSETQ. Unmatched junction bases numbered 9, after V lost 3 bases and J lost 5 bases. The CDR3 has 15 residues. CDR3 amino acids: CASSSAGATRETQYF. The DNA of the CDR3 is TGCGCCAGCAGCTCAGCGGGGGCCACGAGGGAGACCCAGTACTTC. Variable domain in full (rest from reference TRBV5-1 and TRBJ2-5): KAGVTQTPRYLIKTRGQQVTLSCSPISGHRSVSWYQQTPGQGLQFLFEYFSETQRNKGNFPGRFSGRQFSNSRSEMNVSTLELGDSALYLCASSSAGATRETQYFGPGTRLLVL.

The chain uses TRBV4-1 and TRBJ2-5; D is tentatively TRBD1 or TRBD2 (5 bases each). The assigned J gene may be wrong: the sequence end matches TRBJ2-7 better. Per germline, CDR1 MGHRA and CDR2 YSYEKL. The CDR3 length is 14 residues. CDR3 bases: TGCGCCAGCAGCATGGGGACGGTCTCCTACGAGCAGTACTTC. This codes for CASSMGTVSYEQYF.

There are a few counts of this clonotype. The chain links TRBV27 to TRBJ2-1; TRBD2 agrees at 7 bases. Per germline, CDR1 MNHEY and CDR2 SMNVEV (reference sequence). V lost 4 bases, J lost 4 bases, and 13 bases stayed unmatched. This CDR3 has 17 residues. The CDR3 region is CASSSTSVSGVYNEQFF. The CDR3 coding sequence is TGTGCCAGCAGTTCCACCTCGGTAAGCGGGGTGTACAATGAGCAGTTCTTC.

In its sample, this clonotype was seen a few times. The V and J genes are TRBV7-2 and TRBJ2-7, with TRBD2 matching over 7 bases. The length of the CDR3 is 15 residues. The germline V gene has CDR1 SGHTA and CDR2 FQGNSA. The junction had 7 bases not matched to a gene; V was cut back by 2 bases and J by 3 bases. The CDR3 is CASSLRLAESYEQYF. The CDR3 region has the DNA TGTGCCAGCAGCTTAAGGCTAGCGGAGAGCTACGAGCAGTACTTC.

The CDR3 spells CASSPGGQGPYNEQFF. CDR3 sequence (DNA): TGTGCCAGCAGTCCAGGGGGACAGGGCCCCTACAATGAGCAGTTCTTC. The chain carries TRBV28 and TRBJ2-1, with 9 bases matching TRBD1. V lost 5 bases and J lost 2; bases outside the gene matches: 7. The CDR3 sequence is 16 residues long. Germline values: CDR1 MDHEN, CDR2 SYDVKM.

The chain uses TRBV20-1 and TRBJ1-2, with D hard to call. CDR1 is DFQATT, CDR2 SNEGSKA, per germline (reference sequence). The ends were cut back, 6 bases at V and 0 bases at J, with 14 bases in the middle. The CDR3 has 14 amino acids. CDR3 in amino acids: CSAHLGGSNYGYTF. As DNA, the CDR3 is TGCAGTGCGCACCTGGGCGGGTCTAACTATGGCTACACCTTC.

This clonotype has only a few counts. The CDR3 protein is CATTTFAGGTDTQYF. Here the CDR3 DNA reads TGTGCCACCACCACATTTGCAGGGGGAACAGATACGCAGTATTTT. The V gene is TRBV15, the J gene TRBJ2-3, with 7 bases lining up with TRBD1. CDR1 LNHNV and CDR2 YYDKDF come from the germline V gene (reference sequence). V was pared by 7 bases and J by 3 bases, with 10 bases of the junction left unmatched. The CDR3 contains 15 residues.

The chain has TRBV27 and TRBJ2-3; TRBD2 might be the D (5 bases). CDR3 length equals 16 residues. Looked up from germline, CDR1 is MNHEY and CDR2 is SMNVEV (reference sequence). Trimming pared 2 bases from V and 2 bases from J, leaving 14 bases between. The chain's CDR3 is CASSLAGSENTDTQYF. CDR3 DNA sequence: TGTGCCAGCAGTTTAGCAGGTAGCGAGAACACAGATACGCAGTATTTT.

The CDR3 spells CASSLTASPILRGYTF. The CDR3 DNA is TGTGCCAGCAGTTTAACGGCCAGCCCAATCCTCCGTGGCTACACCTTC. The chain couples TRBV12-3 or TRBV12-4 to TRBJ1-2; no reliable D call. Trimming took 2 bases from V and 7 from J, leaving 20 bases between them. This CDR3 region has 16 residues.

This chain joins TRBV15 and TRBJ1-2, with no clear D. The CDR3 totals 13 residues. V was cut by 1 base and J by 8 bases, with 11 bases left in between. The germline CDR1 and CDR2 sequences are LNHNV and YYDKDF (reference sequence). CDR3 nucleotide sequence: TGTGCCACCAGCAGAGCTGAGGGAAGAGGCTACACCTTC. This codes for CATSRAEGRGYTF. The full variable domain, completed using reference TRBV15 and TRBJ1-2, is DAMVIQNPRYQVTQFGKPVTLSCSQTLNHNVMYWYQQKSSQAPKLLFHYYDKDFNNEADTPDNFQSRRPNTSFCFLDIRSPGLGDTAMYLCATSRAEGRGYTFGSGTRLTVV.

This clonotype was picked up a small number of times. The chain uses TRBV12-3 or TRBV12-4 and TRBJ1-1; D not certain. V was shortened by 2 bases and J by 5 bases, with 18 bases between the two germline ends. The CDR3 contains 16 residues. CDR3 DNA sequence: TGTGCCAGCAGTTTAAGGGCGGCAGGACCACGGACTGAAGCTTTCTTT. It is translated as CASSLRAAGPRTEAFF.

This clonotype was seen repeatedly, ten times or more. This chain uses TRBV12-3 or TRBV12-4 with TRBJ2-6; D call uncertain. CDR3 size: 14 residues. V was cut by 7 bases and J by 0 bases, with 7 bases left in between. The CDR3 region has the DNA TGTGCCAGCAATTCAGACTCTGGGGCCAACGTCCTGACTTTC. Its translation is CASNSDSGANVLTF.

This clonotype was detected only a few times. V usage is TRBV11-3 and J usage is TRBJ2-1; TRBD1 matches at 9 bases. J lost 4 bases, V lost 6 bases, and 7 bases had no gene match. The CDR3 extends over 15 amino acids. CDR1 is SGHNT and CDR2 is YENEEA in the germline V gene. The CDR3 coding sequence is TGTGCCAGCAGTTTTGACAGGGGGGGTTACAATGAGCAGTTCTTC. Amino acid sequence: CASSFDRGGYNEQFF.

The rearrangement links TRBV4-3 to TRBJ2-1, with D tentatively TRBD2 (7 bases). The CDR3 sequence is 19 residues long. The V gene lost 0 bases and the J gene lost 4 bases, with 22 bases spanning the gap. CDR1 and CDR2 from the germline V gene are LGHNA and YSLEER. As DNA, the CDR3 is TGCGCCAGCAGCCAAGATAAAAAGGGGGGGGGATTCGTATACAATGAGCAGTTCTTC. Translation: CASSQDKKGGGFVYNEQFF.

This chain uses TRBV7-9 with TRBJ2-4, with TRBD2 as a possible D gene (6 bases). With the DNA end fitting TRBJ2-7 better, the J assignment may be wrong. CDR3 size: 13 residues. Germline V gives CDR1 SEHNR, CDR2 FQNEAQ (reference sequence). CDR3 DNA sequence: TGTGCCAGCAGCTTGGACTTCGGGGGCGAGCAGTACTTC. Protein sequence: CASSLDFGGEQYF.

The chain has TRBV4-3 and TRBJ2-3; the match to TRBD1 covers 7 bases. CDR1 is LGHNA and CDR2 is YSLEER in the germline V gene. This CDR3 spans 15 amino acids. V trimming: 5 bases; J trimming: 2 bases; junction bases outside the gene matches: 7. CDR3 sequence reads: CASSYRTGITDTQYF. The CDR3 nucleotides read TGCGCCAGCAGCTATCGGACAGGCATCACAGATACGCAGTATTTT.

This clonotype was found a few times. The CDR3 loop is CASSLGRYSGANVLTF. The CDR3 DNA is TGTGCCAGCAGCCTGGGCAGATACTCTGGGGCCAACGTCCTGACTTTC. The chain has TRBV28 and TRBJ2-6; no firm D call. Trimming removed 6 bases from V and 0 bases from J, with 12 bases in between. The CDR3 loop spans 16 amino acids. CDR1 is MDHEN and CDR2 is SYDVKM in the germline V gene.

This CDR3 reads CASSYSKGDRGRLDIQYF. The CDR3 nucleotides read TGTGCCAGCAGTTACTCGAAGGGTGACAGGGGGCGCTTGGACATTCAGTACTTC. The J gene is TRBJ2-4, the V gene TRBV6-2 or TRBV6-3; 10 bases map to TRBD1. Unmatched junction bases numbered 13, after V lost 0 bases and J lost 8 bases. There are 18 residues in the CDR3. The germline V gene encodes CDR1 MNHEY and CDR2 SVGEGT.

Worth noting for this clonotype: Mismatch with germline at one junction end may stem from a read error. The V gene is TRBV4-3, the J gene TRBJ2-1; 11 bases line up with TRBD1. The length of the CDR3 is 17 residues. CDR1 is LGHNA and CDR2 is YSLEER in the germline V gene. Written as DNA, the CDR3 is TGCGCCAGCAGCCGAACCGGGACAGGGGGTCGGTACAATAAGCAGTTCTTC. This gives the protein CASSRTGTGGRYNKQFF.

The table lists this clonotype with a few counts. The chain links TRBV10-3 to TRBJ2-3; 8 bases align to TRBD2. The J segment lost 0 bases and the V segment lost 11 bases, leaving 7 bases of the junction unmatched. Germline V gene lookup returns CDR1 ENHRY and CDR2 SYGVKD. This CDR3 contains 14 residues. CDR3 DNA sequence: TGTGCCGTCACCACTAGCGGTAGCACAGATACGCAGTATTTT. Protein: CAVTTSGSTDTQYF.

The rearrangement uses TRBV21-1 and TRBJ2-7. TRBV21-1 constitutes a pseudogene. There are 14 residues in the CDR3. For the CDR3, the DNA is TGTGCCAGCAGCAAAGTTCAGGAATCCTACGAGCAGTACTTC. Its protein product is CASSKVQESYEQYF.

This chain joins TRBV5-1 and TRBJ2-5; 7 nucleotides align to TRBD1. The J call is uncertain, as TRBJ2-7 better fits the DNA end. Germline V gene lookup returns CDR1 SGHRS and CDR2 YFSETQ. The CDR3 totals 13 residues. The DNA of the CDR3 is TGCGCCAGCAGCGCCAGAGACAGGGACGAGCAGTACTTC. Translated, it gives CASSARDRDEQYF.

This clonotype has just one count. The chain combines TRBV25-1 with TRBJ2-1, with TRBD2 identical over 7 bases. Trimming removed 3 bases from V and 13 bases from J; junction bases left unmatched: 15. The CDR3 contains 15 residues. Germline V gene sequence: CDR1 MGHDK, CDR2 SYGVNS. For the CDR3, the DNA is TGTGCCAGCAGTGACTATGGGGGGGACGGAGAGACCCAGTTCTTC. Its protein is CASSDYGGDGETQFF.

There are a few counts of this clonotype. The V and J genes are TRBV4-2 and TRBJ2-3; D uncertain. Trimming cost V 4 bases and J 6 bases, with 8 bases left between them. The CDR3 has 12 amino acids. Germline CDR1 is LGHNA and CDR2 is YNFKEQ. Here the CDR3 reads CASSPVRDTQYF. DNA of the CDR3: TGTGCCAGCAGCCCGGTAAGGGATACGCAGTATTTT.

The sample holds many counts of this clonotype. The CDR3 here is CASSQEIYSNQPQHF. CDR3 sequence (DNA): TGCGCCAGCAGCCAAGAGATATATAGCAATCAGCCCCAGCATTTT. The V and J genes are TRBV4-3 and TRBJ1-5; no firm D call. The CDR3 loop spans 15 amino acids. V gave up 0 bases and J gave up 0 bases, with 6 bases separating them. CDR1 is LGHNA, CDR2 YSLEER, per germline.

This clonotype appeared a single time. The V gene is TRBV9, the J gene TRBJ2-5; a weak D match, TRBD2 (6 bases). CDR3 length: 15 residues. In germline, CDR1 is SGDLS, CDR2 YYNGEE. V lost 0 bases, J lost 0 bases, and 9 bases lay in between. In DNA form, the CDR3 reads TGTGCCAGCAGCGTAGCCGGGAGCGACCAAGAGACCCAGTACTTC. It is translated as CASSVAGSDQETQYF.